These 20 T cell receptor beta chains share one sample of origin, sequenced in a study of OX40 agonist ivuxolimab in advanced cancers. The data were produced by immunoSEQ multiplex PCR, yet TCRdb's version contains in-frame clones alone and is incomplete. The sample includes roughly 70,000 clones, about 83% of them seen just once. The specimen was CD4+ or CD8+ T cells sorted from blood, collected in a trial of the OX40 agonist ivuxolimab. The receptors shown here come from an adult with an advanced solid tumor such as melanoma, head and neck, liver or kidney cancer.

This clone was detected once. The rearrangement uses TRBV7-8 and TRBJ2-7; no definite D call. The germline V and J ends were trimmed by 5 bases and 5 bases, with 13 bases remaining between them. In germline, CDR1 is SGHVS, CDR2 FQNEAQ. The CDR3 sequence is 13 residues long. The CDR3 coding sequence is TGTGCCAGCAGCCACACCTTGGGCCACGAGCAGTACTTC. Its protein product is CASSHTLGHEQYF.

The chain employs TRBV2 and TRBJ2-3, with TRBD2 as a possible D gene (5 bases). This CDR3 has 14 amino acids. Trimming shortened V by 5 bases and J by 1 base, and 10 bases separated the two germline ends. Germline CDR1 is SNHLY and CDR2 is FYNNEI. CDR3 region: CASSRDLGTDTQYF. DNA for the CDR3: TGTGCCAGCAGTCGGGATCTGGGCACAGATACGCAGTATTTT. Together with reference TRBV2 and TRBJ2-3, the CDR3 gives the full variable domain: EPEVTQTPSHQVTQMGQEVILRCVPISNHLYFYWYRQILGQKVEFLVSFYNNEISEKSEIFDDQFSVERPDGSNFTLKIRSTKLEDSAMYFCASSRDLGTDTQYFGPGTRLTVL.

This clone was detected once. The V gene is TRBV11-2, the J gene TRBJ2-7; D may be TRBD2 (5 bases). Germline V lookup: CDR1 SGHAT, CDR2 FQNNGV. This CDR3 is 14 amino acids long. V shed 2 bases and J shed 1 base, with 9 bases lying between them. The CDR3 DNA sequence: TGTGCCAGCAGCTTACTACGCGGGTCCTACGAGCAGTACTTC. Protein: CASSLLRGSYEQYF.

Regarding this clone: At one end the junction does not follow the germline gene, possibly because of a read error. Here the CDR3 reads CASSLGLAGEQFF. CDR3 nucleotides: TGTGCCAGCAGCTTGGGACTAGCGGGAGAGCAGTTCTTC. The chain combines TRBV5-1 with TRBJ2-1, with TRBD2 identical over 13 bases. The CDR3 is 13 residues long. Germline CDR1 is SGHRS and CDR2 is YFSETQ.

The CDR3 coding sequence is TGTGCCAGCAGCAAAGGGGTAGGGTATGGGAATGAGCAGTTCTTC. Its protein is CASSKGVGYGNEQFF. V gene TRBV6-5 combines with J gene TRBJ2-1; D is possibly TRBD1 (5 bases). The CDR3 has 15 amino acids. The germline gives CDR1 MNHEY, CDR2 SVGAGI. V lost 6 bases to trimming and J lost 7 bases, with 19 bases between them.

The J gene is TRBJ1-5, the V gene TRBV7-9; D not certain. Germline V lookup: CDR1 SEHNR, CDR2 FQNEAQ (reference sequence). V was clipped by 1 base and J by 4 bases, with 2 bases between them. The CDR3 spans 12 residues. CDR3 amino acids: CASSLVNQPQHF. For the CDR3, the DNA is TGTGCCAGCAGCTTAGTGAATCAGCCCCAGCATTTT.

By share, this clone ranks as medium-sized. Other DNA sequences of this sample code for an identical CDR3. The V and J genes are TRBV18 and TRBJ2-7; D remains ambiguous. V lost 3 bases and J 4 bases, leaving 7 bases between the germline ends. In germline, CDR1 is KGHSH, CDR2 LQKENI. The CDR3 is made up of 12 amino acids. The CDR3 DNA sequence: TGTGCCAGCTCACCTGAACAGTACGAGCAGTACTTC. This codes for CASSPEQYEQYF.

In DNA form, the CDR3 reads TGTGCCAGCAGTCCTACGGGGAATCAATTCTATGAGCAGTTCTTC. This sequence encodes CASSPTGNQFYEQFF. V and J are TRBV6-6 and TRBJ2-1, with TRBD2 as a possible D gene (5 bases). V lost 5 bases and J lost 8, with 19 bases in between. Germline V gives CDR1 MNHNY, CDR2 SVGAGI (reference sequence). The CDR3 is 15 amino acids.

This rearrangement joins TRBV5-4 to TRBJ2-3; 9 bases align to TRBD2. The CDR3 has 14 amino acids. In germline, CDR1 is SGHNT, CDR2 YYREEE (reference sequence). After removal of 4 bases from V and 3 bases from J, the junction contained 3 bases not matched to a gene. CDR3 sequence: CASSPSGGTDTQYF. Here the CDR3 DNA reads TGTGCCAGCAGCCCGAGCGGGGGGACAGATACGCAGTATTTT.

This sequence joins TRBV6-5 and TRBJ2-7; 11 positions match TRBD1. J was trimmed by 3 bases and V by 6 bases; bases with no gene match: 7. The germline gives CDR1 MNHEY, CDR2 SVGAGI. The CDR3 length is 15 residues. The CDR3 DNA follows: TGTGCCAGCAGGACATACGGGACAGGGGGCTACGAGCAGTACTTC. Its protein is CASRTYGTGGYEQYF.

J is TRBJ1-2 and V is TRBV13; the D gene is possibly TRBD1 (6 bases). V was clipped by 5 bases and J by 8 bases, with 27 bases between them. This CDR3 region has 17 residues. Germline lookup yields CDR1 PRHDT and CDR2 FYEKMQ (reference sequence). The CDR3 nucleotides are TGTGCCAGCAGCCTCCTGGGCGCGCGGGACAAATATGTGGGCTACACCTTC. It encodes CASSLLGARDKYVGYTF. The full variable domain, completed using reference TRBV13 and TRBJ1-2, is AAGVIQSPRHLIKEKRETATLKCYPIPRHDTVYWYQQGPGQDPQFLISFYEKMQSDKGSIPDRFSAQQFSDYHSELNMSSLELGDSALYFCASSLLGARDKYVGYTFGSGTRLTVV.

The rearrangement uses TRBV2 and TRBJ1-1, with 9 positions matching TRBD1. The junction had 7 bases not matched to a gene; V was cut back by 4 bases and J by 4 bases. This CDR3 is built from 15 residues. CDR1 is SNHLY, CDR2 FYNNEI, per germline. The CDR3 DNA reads TGTGCCAGCAGTGCTGAGACAGGGGGTGTCACTGAAGCTTTCTTT. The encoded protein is CASSAETGGVTEAFF.

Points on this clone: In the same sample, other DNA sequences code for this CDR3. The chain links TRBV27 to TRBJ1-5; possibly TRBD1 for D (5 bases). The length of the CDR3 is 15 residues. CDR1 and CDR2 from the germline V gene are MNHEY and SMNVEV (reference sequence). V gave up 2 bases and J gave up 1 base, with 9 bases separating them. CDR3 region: CASSLVGTSNQPQHF. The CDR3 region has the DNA TGTGCCAGCAGTTTAGTAGGGACCAGCAATCAGCCCCAGCATTTT.

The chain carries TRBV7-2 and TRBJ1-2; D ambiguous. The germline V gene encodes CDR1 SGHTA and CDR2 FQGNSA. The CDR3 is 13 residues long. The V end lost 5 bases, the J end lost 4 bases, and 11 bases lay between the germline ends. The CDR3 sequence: CASSLEPIYGYTF. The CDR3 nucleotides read TGTGCCAGCAGCCTGGAACCCATCTATGGCTACACCTTC.

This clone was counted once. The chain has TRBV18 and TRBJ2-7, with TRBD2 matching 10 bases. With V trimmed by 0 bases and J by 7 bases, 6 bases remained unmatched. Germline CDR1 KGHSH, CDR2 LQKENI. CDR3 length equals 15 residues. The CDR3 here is CASSPPSGRFGEQYF. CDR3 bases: TGTGCCAGCTCACCACCTAGCGGGAGGTTTGGGGAGCAGTACTTC.

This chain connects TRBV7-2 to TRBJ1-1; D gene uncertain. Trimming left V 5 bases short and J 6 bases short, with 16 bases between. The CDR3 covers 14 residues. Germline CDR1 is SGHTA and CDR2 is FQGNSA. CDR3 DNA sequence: TGTGCCAGCAGCCGCGGCGGATCCGGCCCTGAAGCTTTCTTT. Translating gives CASSRGGSGPEAFF.

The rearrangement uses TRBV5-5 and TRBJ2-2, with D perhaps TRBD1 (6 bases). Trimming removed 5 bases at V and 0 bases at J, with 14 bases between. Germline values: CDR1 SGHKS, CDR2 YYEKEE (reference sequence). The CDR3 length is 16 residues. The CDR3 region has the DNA TGTGCCAGCAGGGAGTCCGGGACACCGAACACCGGGGAGCTGTTTTTT. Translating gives CASRESGTPNTGELFF.

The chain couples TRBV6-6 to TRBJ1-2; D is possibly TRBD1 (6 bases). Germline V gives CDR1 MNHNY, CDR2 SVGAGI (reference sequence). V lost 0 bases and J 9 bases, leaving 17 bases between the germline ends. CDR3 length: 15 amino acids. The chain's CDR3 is CASSYSPRGEGRYTF. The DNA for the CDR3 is TGTGCCAGCAGTTACTCCCCTAGGGGGGAGGGGCGCTACACCTTC.

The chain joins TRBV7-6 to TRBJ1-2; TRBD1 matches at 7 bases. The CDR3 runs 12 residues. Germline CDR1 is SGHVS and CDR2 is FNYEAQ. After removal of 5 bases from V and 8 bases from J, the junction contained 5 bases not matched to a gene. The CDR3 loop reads CASSPQGGGYTF. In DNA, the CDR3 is TGTGCCAGCAGCCCCCAGGGGGGGGGCTACACCTTC.

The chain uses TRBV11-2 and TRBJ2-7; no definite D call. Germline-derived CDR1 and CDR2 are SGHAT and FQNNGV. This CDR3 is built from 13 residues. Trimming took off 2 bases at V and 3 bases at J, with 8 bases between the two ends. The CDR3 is CASSLSLSYEQYF. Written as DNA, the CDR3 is TGTGCCAGCAGCTTATCCCTGAGCTACGAGCAGTACTTC.